These T cell receptor beta chains were read from a single sample in a study of Ad26.COV2.S vaccination and SARS-CoV-2 variants. TCRdb's table, derived via immunoSEQ multiplex PCR, lists solely in-frame clones and lacks some. The sample lists some 520,000 clones; approximately 88% were seen once. The source was peripheral blood, collected in a trial of Ad26.COV2.S vaccine versus placebo. These receptors were obtained from a person aged 18-65 years who received the Ad26.COV2.S COVID-19 vaccine or a placebo. Each CDR3 is given without its conserved first and last residue.

j_call | v_call | cdr3_aa
TRBJ2-3 | TRBV7-2 | ASSLLAGPDTQY
TRBJ1-2 | TRBV29-1 | SVEAAGIGYGYT
TRBJ1-2 | TRBV27 | ASSLGQGEGGYT
TRBJ1-1 | TRBV28 | ATGRGNTEAF
TRBJ2-7 | TRBV14 | ASSHLAGWGNEQY
TRBJ2-2 | TRBV30 | AWSVWGSFPGELF
TRBJ1-4 | TRBV9 | ASSGGEVATNEKLF
TRBJ1-3 | TRBV5-1 | ASSSMPGNTIY
TRBJ2-1 | TRBV4-2 | ASSQDRGTYNEQF
TRBJ2-1 | TRBV3-1/TRBV3-2 | ASSQSVTRQSNGQF
TRBJ2-1 | TRBV4-2 | ASSPGSGGNNEQF